A single count supports the clone carrying this T cell receptor (beta chain). No DNA is shown, since the ends of the CDR3 on it are uncertain; the CDR3 is the one TCRdb lists. The data are from a study of OX40 agonist ivuxolimab in advanced cancers. Study information: The eligibility criteria allowed prior anti-PD-1, anti-PD-L1 or anti-CTLA-4 therapy, and around 40% had some.

Sequencing used immunoSEQ multiplex PCR; TCRdb keeps in-frame clones, though not all of them. The sample contains several thousand clones, around 62% of which appear only once. The CDR3 is 21 residues long, counting both termini. The chain recombines TRBV21-1 with TRBJ2-1; the table calls TRBD2, which could not be checked here. TRBV21-1 is designated a pseudogene. The clonotype comes from an adult with an advanced solid tumor such as melanoma, head and neck, liver or kidney cancer. The input for sequencing was CD4+ or CD8+ T cells sorted from blood, taken in a trial of the OX40 agonist ivuxolimab. Here the CDR3 reads CASSKYRPPAVGEGSYNEQFF.